A single sample is the source of the 17 T cell receptor beta chains below, sequenced in a study of STAT5B mutations in CD4+ large granular lymphocyte leukemia. Here immunoSEQ multiplex PCR was the method, and the copy in TCRdb shows in-frame clones only, minus some. In the table there are 30,000 to 40,000 clones, roughly 71% of which are singletons. Sequencing used CD4+ T cells from blood buffy coats. Every receptor here comes from a human donor in good health.

The rearrangement uses TRBV4-3 and TRBJ2-7, with D maybe TRBD1 (7 bases). The CDR3 consists of 18 residues. Between the trimmed V and J ends, which lost 1 base and 1 base, there was a span of 20 bases. Looked up from germline, CDR1 is LGHNA and CDR2 is YSLEER. Written as DNA, the CDR3 is TGCGCCAGCAGCCAAGGTGCAGGGGGGACACAAAGTTCCTACGAGCAGTACTTC. Its protein is CASSQGAGGTQSSYEQYF.

V and J are TRBV18 and TRBJ1-5, with D hard to call. Trimming cost V 1 base and J 1 base, with 8 bases left between them. Germline CDR1 KGHSH, CDR2 LQKENI. CDR3 length equals 15 residues. CDR3 loop: CASSPLQGSNQPQHF. The CDR3 nucleotides read TGTGCCAGCTCACCACTACAAGGGAGCAATCAGCCCCAGCATTTT.

This clone was picked up a small number of times. V is TRBV19 and J is TRBJ1-3, with 8 positions matching TRBD1. CDR3 length equals 14 residues. The germline gives CDR1 LNHDA, CDR2 SQIVND (reference sequence). After removal of 8 bases from V and 0 bases from J, the junction contained 3 bases not matched to a gene. CDR3 residues: CASGQGPSGNTIYF. The CDR3, as DNA: TGTGCCAGTGGACAGGGCCCCTCTGGAAACACCATATATTTT.

This chain connects TRBV7-2 to TRBJ2-3; D is unresolved. Germline CDR1 and CDR2: SGHTA and FQGNSA. CDR3 length: 13 residues. The V end was cut by 5 bases, the J end by 5 bases, with 11 bases between. The CDR3 bases are TGTGCCAGCAGCCTCTGGAAAATAGATACGCAGTATTTT. Protein product: CASSLWKIDTQYF.

This clone was detected only once. This chain connects TRBV7-2 to TRBJ1-1; D gene unclear. The CDR3 sequence is 12 residues long. The V end lost 4 bases, the J end lost 6 bases, and 9 bases lay between the germline ends. Germline V gene sequence: CDR1 SGHTA, CDR2 FQGNSA. CDR3: CASSYLDAEAFF. Written as DNA, the CDR3 is TGTGCCAGCAGCTACTTGGATGCTGAAGCTTTCTTT.

This clone occurred once. V is TRBV5-1 and J is TRBJ1-4, with no clear D. The CDR3 loop spans 15 amino acids. Germline loops: CDR1 SGHRS, CDR2 YFSETQ. The V end was cut by 5 bases, the J end by 5 bases, with 16 bases between. The CDR3, as DNA: TGCGCCAGCAGTCGCGGGCAGGAAGGGAATGAAAAACTGTTTTTT. As protein: CASSRGQEGNEKLFF.

The chain couples TRBV29-1 to TRBJ1-3; D possibly corresponds to TRBD1 (5 bases). CDR1 is SQVTM, CDR2 ANQGSEA, per germline. The CDR3 has 15 residues. V dropped 2 bases and J dropped 0 bases, with 11 bases sitting between them. Here the CDR3 reads CSVESRGDSGNTIYF. CDR3 DNA sequence: TGCAGCGTTGAAAGCCGAGGGGACTCTGGAAACACCATATATTTT.

V usage is TRBV7-2 and J usage is TRBJ1-3, with 7 nucleotides matching TRBD1. The J segment lost 0 bases and the V segment lost 1 base, leaving 9 bases of the junction unmatched. Germline V gives CDR1 SGHTA, CDR2 FQGNSA. CDR3 length: 18 amino acids. CDR3 DNA sequence: TGTGCCAGCAGCTTAGGCCTGGACAGGAGAACCTCTGGAAACACCATATATTTT. It specifies CASSLGLDRRTSGNTIYF.

This CDR3 is CAWSLGRANEKLFF. CDR3 nucleotides: TGTGCCTGGAGTTTGGGCCGGGCTAATGAAAAACTGTTTTTT. The J gene is TRBJ1-4, the V gene TRBV30; D remains unclear. The CDR3 has 14 residues. Germline-derived CDR1 and CDR2 are GTSNPN and SVGIG (reference sequence). V dropped 2 bases and J dropped 3 bases, with 10 bases sitting between them.

V gene TRBV13 combines with J gene TRBJ1-4, with 8 bases that match TRBD1. Trimming took 1 base from V and 0 from J; bases not matched to a gene: 16. The CDR3 is made up of 21 amino acids. Germline CDR1 reads PRHDT; CDR2 reads FYEKMQ (reference sequence). CDR3 in amino acids: CASSLEGRFAGGNATNEKLFF. The DNA of the CDR3 is TGTGCCAGCAGCTTAGAGGGAAGGTTTGCAGGGGGCAATGCAACTAATGAAAAACTGTTTTTT.

The V gene is TRBV19, the J gene TRBJ2-1; 13 bases line up with TRBD2. CDR3 length: 16 amino acids. J lost 7 bases, V lost 6 bases, and 9 bases had no gene match. Germline V gene sequence: CDR1 LNHDA, CDR2 SQIVND (reference sequence). The CDR3 coding sequence is TGTGCCAGTAGGGCAGGACTAGCGGGGGATCGAAATGAGCAGTTCTTC. Amino acid sequence: CASRAGLAGDRNEQFF.

This chain links TRBV7-2 with TRBJ2-7; D possibly corresponds to TRBD1 (6 bases). This CDR3 contains 18 residues. Looked up from germline, CDR1 is SGHTA and CDR2 is FQGNSA. V was cut by 5 bases and J by 7 bases, with 30 bases left in between. The chain's CDR3 is CASSHTGTPTSSLREQYF. The CDR3 DNA is TGTGCCAGCAGCCATACCGGGACACCTACCAGTTCTCTACGAGAGCAGTACTTC.

This clone was found a few times. The J gene is TRBJ2-3, the V gene TRBV7-9, with D perhaps matching TRBD1 or TRBD2 (5 bases each). CDR1 SEHNR and CDR2 FQNEAQ come from the germline V gene (reference sequence). The CDR3 covers 15 residues. Between the trimmed V and J ends, which lost 3 bases and 4 bases, there was a span of 14 bases. In nucleotides, the CDR3 is TGTGCCAGCAGCTTGGGTGGGACCTTTTCAGATACGCAGTATTTT. It specifies CASSLGGTFSDTQYF.

The chain combines TRBV4-2 with TRBJ1-2; D might be TRBD1 (6 bases). V gave up 1 base and J gave up 4 bases, with 19 bases separating them. The CDR3 runs to 17 residues. Germline assignment: CDR1 LGHNA and CDR2 YNFKEQ. CDR3 protein: CASSQVWGRSDSYGYTF. The CDR3 bases are TGTGCCAGCAGCCAAGTGTGGGGGCGAAGCGACTCCTATGGCTACACCTTC.

CDR3 coding DNA: TGTGCCAGCAGCTTAGTGGGGGCCCAGTACTTC. It translates to CASSLVGAQYF. V gene TRBV7-2 combines with J gene TRBJ2-5; D possibly uses TRBD1 or TRBD2 (5 bases each). This CDR3 region has 11 residues. Germline values: CDR1 SGHTA, CDR2 FQGNSA. V was shortened by 1 base and J by 9 bases, with 6 bases between the two germline ends.

The CDR3 spells CASSFSAGTLPGEQYF. The CDR3 DNA reads TGCGCCAGCAGCTTCTCCGCCGGGACATTGCCTGGTGAGCAGTACTTC. V usage is TRBV5-1 and J usage is TRBJ2-7; a weak D match, TRBD1 (6 bases). Germline V CDR1 and CDR2: SGHRS, YFSETQ. V was shortened by 2 bases and J by 7 bases, with 22 bases between the two germline ends. The CDR3 contains 16 residues.

The genes are TRBV6-1 and TRBJ2-1; 9 nucleotides align to TRBD1. CDR1 is MNHNS, CDR2 SASEGT, per germline. J gave up 6 bases and V 2 bases, and 5 bases lay outside the gene matches. The CDR3 contains 15 residues. As DNA, the CDR3 is TGTGCCAGCAGTGAACAGGGACAGGGTTTCAATGAGCAGTTCTTC. Translating it yields CASSEQGQGFNEQFF.